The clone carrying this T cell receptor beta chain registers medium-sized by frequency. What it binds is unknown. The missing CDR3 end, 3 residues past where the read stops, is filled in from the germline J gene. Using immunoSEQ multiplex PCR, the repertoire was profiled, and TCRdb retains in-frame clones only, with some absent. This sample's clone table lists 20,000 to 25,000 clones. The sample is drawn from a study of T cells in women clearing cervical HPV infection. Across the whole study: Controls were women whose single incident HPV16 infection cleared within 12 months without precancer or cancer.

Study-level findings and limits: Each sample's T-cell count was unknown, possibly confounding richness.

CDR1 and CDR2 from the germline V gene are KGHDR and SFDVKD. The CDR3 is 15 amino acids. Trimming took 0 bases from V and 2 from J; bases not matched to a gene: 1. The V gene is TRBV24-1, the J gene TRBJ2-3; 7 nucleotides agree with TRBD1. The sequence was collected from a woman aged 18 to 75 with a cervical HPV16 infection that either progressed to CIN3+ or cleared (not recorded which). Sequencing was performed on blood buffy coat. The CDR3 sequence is CATSDLQGDTDTQYF. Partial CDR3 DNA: TGTGCCACCAGTGATTTGCAGGGGGACACAGATACG.